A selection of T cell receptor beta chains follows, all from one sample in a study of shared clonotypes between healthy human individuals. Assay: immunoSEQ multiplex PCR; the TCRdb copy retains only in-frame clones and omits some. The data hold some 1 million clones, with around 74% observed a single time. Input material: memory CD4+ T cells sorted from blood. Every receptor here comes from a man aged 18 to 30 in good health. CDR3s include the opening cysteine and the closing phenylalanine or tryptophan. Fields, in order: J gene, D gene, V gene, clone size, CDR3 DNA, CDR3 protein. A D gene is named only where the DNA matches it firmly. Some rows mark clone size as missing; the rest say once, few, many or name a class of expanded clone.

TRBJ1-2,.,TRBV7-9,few,TGTGCCAGCAGCTTAATGACGGGCTATGGCTACACCTTC,CASSLMTGYGYTF
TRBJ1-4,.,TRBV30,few,TGTGCCTGGAGTGAGCAGGGAGAAAAACTGTTTTTT,CAWSEQGEKLFF
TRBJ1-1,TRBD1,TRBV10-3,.,TGTGCTATCAGATTTTCCGGGACAGCGAACACTGAAGCTTTCTTT,CAIRFSGTANTEAFF
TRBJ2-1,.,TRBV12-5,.,TGTGCTAGTGGTTTGGTAGAAGGTGGGGGGCGGTACAATGAGCAGTTCTTC,CASGLVEGGGRYNEQFF
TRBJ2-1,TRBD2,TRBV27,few,TGTGCCAGCAGTCCACAACTAGCGGGAGTGTCCAGGGAGCAGTTCTTC,CASSPQLAGVSREQFF
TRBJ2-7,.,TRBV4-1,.,TGCGCCAGCAGCCAAGAGGGGCAGGGACAAGGGGAGCAGTACTTC,CASSQEGQGQGEQYF
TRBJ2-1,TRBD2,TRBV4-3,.,TGCGCCAGCAGCCAAGACGGACTAGTAGTCGATGAGCAGTTCTTC,CASSQDGLVVDEQFF
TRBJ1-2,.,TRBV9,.,TGTGCCAGCACGCCCGCCTCTAACTATGGCTACACCTTC,CASTPASNYGYTF
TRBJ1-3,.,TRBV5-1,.,TGCGCCAGCAGCTTGGGCAGCCCTGGAAACACCATATATTTT,CASSLGSPGNTIYF
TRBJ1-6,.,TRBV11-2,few,TGTGCCAGCAGCGGAACAGGGATTCAGATTTCACCCCTCCACTTT,CASSGTGIQISPLHF
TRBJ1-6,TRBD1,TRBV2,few,TGTGCCAGCAAAGACAGGGCTGTGAGTAATTCACCCCTCCACTTT,CASKDRAVSNSPLHF
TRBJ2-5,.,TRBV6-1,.,TGTGCCAGCAGTGAAAGGGTACAGGGCCAAGAGACCCAGTACTTC,CASSERVQGQETQYF
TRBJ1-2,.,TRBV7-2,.,TGTGCCAGCAGCTTAGGATCGGGGGCTAACTATGGCTACACCTTC,CASSLGSGANYGYTF
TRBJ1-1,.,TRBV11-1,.,TGTGCCAGCAGCTTGGGGCAGGGCACTGAAGCTTTCTTT,CASSLGQGTEAFF
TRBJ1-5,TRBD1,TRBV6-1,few,TGTGCCAGCAGAGGGGACAGGAGGCCCAATCAGCCCCAGCATTTT,CASRGDRRPNQPQHF
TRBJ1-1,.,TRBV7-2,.,TGTGCCAGCAGCTCGTCTCAGGGCTCGCGCACTGAAGCTTTCTTT,CASSSSQGSRTEAFF
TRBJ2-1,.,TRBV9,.,TGTGCCAGCACCCCGGGCAGGGGGGCTGGGGAGCAGTTCTTC,CASTPGRGAGEQFF
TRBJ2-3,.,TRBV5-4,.,TGTGCCAGCAGCTTGCAGGCGGGAGATACGCAGTATTTT,CASSLQAGDTQYF
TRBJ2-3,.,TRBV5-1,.,TGCGCCAGCAGCCTGGGGGTTACCCCGGGGGATTCGGGCACAGATACGCAGTATTTT,CASSLGVTPGDSGTDTQYF
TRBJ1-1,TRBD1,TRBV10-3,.,TGTGCCACCGGGACAGGGGGCGCGGTCACTGAAGCTTTCTTT,CATGTGGAVTEAFF
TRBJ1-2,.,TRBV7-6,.,TGTGCCAGCAGCCCGCTGTTTGAATATGGCTACACCTTC,CASSPLFEYGYTF
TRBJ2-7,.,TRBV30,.,TGTGCCTTCCGTCAGGCAGGGTCTCTCTACGAGCAGTACTTC,CAFRQAGSLYEQYF
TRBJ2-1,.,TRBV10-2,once,TGCGCCAGCAGTGAGTCCGGAGGACTCTACAATGAGCAGTTCTTC,CASSESGGLYNEQFF
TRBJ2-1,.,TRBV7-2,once,TGTGCCAGCAGCCCCGGGTATGAGCAGTTCTTC,CASSPGYEQFF
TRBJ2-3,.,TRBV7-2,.,TGTGCCAGCAGCGATTTCTGGGAGAATGAGGGCACAGATACGCAGTATTTT,CASSDFWENEGTDTQYF
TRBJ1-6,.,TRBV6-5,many,TGTGCCAGCAGTTACAGCTCCTATAATTCACCCCTCCACTTT,CASSYSSYNSPLHF
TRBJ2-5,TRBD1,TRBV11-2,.,TGTGCCAGCAGCCGGGACAGCCAAGAGACCCAGTACTTC,CASSRDSQETQYF
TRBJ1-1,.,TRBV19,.,TGTGCCAGTAGTCAGAGTTTGAAATTGAACACTGAAGCTTTCTTT,CASSQSLKLNTEAFF
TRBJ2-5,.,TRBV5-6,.,TGTGCCAGCAGCGCCGGGACGGGAGCTAGTCAAGAGACCCAGTACTTC,CASSAGTGASQETQYF